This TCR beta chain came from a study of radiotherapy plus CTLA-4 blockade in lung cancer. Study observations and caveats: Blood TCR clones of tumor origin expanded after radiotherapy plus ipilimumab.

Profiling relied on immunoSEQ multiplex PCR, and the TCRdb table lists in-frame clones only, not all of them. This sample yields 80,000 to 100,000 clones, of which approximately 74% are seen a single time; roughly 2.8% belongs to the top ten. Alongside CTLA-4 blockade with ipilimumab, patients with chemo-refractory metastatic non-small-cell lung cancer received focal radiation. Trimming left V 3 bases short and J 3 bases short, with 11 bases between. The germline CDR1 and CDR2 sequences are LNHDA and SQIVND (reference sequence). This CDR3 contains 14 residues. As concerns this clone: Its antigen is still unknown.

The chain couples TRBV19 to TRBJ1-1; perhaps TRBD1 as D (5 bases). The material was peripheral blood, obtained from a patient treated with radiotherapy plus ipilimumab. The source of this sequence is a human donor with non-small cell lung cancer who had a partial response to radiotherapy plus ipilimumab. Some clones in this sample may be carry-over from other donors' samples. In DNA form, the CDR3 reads TGTGCCAGTAGTATCGGCAGGGTGTACACTGAAGCTTTCTTT. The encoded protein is CASSIGRVYTEAFF.